Each of the 23 T cell receptor beta chains below was sequenced from the same sample in a study of Ad26.COV2.S vaccination and SARS-CoV-2 variants. The data were produced by immunoSEQ multiplex PCR, yet TCRdb's version contains in-frame clones alone and is incomplete. The table shows about 680,000 clones, with more than 80% occurring only once. Described treatment: around 19 received Ad26.COV2.S at low or high dose, single or two shots; about five received placebo; per-sample allocation not given. It was on day 63 after the first vaccine or placebo injection that samples were taken. Sequenced here: peripheral blood, sampled in a trial of Ad26.COV2.S vaccine versus placebo. The receptors stem from a person aged 18-65 years who received the Ad26.COV2.S COVID-19 vaccine or a placebo.

The V and J genes are TRBV28 and TRBJ1-4; tentatively, D is TRBD1 (5 bases). This CDR3 region has 14 residues. Trimming removed 6 bases at V and 5 bases at J, with 13 bases between. Germline V gives CDR1 MDHEN, CDR2 SYDVKM. The CDR3 here is CASRPGGLNEKLFF. The CDR3, as DNA: TGTGCCAGCAGACCCGGGGGATTAAATGAAAAACTGTTTTTT.

Here the CDR3 DNA reads TGTGCCATCAGTCGGGACGGTGATAACTATGGCTACACCTTC. Translating gives CAISRDGDNYGYTF. The V gene is TRBV10-3, the J gene TRBJ1-2; possible D gene TRBD1, 5 bases. Germline CDR1 is ENHRY and CDR2 is SYGVKD. The length of the CDR3 is 14 residues. Trimming removed 5 bases from V and 1 base from J, with 11 bases in between.

The J gene is TRBJ2-3, the V gene TRBV5-1, with TRBD2 identical over 11 bases. With 3 bases clipped from V and 4 bases from J, the junction kept 7 bases outside the gene matches. Germline V gene data show CDR1 as SGHRS and CDR2 as YFSETQ. This CDR3 is built from 16 residues. CDR3 bases: TGCGCCAGCAGCTGGCGGACTAGCGGGTCGTCAGATACGCAGTATTTT. Amino acid sequence: CASSWRTSGSSDTQYF.

The chain carries TRBV4-3 and TRBJ1-4; D remains unclear. The CDR3 totals 15 residues. Trimming removed 3 bases at V and 0 bases at J, with 8 bases between. Germline V gene sequence: CDR1 LGHNA, CDR2 YSLEER. CDR3 sequence (DNA): TGCGCCAGCAGCCAGGACGGGACAACTAATGAAAAACTGTTTTTT. Amino acids: CASSQDGTTNEKLFF.

The rearrangement joins TRBV9 to TRBJ2-7; possible D gene TRBD1, 5 bases. The V end lost 1 base, the J end lost 6 bases, and 8 bases lay between the germline ends. The germline V gene has CDR1 SGDLS and CDR2 YYNGEE. There are 12 residues in the CDR3. Here the CDR3 reads CASSVWGGEQYF. Here the CDR3 DNA reads TGTGCCAGCAGCGTATGGGGCGGCGAGCAGTACTTC.

The V and J genes are TRBV7-2 and TRBJ2-1; D gene unclear. The germline CDR1 and CDR2 sequences are SGHTA and FQGNSA. The CDR3 runs to 12 residues. V was pared by 1 base and J by 8 bases, with 6 bases between. CDR3 bases: TGTGCCAGCAGCTTAGACTGGGATGAGCAGTTCTTC. Its protein product is CASSLDWDEQFF.

J is TRBJ1-6 and V is TRBV6-6; weak D call: TRBD1 (5 bases). Germline V CDR1 and CDR2: MNHNY, SVGAGI (reference sequence). This CDR3 is 16 amino acids long. Trimming took 7 bases from V and 10 from J, leaving 23 bases between them. CDR3 in DNA: TGTGCCAGCACCCTACAGGAGGGACGTAGGGGATCACCCCTCCACTTT. This sequence encodes CASTLQEGRRGSPLHF.

The chain recombines TRBV7-2 with TRBJ2-7; D is perhaps TRBD1 (6 bases). The V gene lost 2 bases and the J gene lost 2 bases, with 10 bases spanning the gap. The CDR3 runs to 14 residues. From germline, CDR1 is SGHTA and CDR2 FQGNSA. The CDR3 nucleotides are TGTGCCAGCAGCTTACAGGGGACCCCCTACGAGCAGTACTTC. Encoded protein: CASSLQGTPYEQYF.

The count of this clone is one. This rearrangement joins TRBV9 to TRBJ1-2; the match to TRBD1 covers 8 bases. V lost 0 bases, J lost 8 bases, and 9 bases stayed unmatched. CDR1 and CDR2 from the germline V gene are SGDLS and YYNGEE. CDR3 length: 15 residues. The CDR3 reads CASSVEPLDRGGYTF. In DNA, the CDR3 is TGTGCCAGCAGCGTAGAACCCCTCGACAGGGGCGGCTACACCTTC. Looking up the rest from reference TRBV9 and TRBJ1-2 gives the full variable domain: DSGVTQTPKHLITATGQRVTLRCSPRSGDLSVYWYQQSLDQGLQFLIQYYNGEERAKGNILERFSAQQFPDLHSELNLSSLELGDSALYFCASSVEPLDRGGYTFGSGTRLTVV.

The V call is TRBV29-1, the J call TRBJ2-3, with D tentatively TRBD2 (6 bases). The germline V gene encodes CDR1 SQVTM and CDR2 ANQGSEA. Trimming took 4 bases from V and 0 from J, leaving 8 bases between them. The CDR3 consists of 13 residues. The CDR3 coding sequence is TGCAGCGTTGCGCGGGGCAGCACAGATACGCAGTATTTT. Translating gives CSVARGSTDTQYF.

V usage is TRBV27 and J usage is TRBJ1-5, with TRBD1 as a possible D gene (6 bases). The V and J ends lost 7 bases and 7 bases respectively, with 17 bases between them. This CDR3 region has 14 residues. CDR1 is MNHEY, CDR2 SMNVEV, per germline (reference sequence). As DNA, the CDR3 is TGTGCCAGCAAAATTAGGGGGGGCGGACAGCCCCAGCATTTT. Encoded protein: CASKIRGGGQPQHF.

This chain uses TRBV5-8 with TRBJ1-2; 9 bases align to TRBD1. Unmatched junction bases numbered 7, after V lost 5 bases and J lost 5 bases. CDR3 size: 14 residues. Germline-derived CDR1 and CDR2 are SGHTS and YDEGEE. The CDR3 loop reads CASSRTGTGYGYTF. CDR3 in DNA: TGTGCCAGCAGTCGTACCGGGACAGGGTATGGCTACACCTTC. The complete variable domain, with remaining parts taken from reference TRBV5-8 and TRBJ1-2, reads EAGVTQSPTHLIKTRGQQATLRCSPISGHTSVYWYQQALGLGLQFLLWYDEGEERNRGNFPPRFSGRQFPNYSSELNVNALELEDSALYLCASSRTGTGYGYTFGSGTRLTVV.

This sequence joins TRBV19 and TRBJ2-3; D is unresolved. Germline CDR1 is LNHDA and CDR2 is SQIVND (reference sequence). The CDR3 length is 13 residues. Trimming cost V 6 bases and J 0 bases, with 7 bases left between them. CDR3 sequence reads: CASRAFSTDTQYF. Written as DNA, the CDR3 is TGTGCCAGTAGGGCCTTCAGCACAGATACGCAGTATTTT.

The gene calls are TRBV11-3 and TRBJ2-2; D not resolved. CDR1 and CDR2 (germline): SGHNT, YENEEA. The CDR3 totals 17 residues. Trimming removed 0 bases at V and 7 bases at J, with 18 bases between. CDR3 amino acids: CASSLDLAPNTGGELFF. For the CDR3, the DNA is TGTGCCAGCAGCTTAGATCTGGCTCCTAACACGGGCGGGGAGCTGTTTTTT.

This clone was picked up one time. The rearrangement links TRBV3-1 (or the pseudogene TRBV3-2) to TRBJ1-4; D is unresolved. The CDR3 length is 11 residues. Germline V gene lookup returns CDR1 LGHDT and CDR2 YNNKEL (reference sequence). Trimming shortened V by 3 bases and J by 7 bases, and 3 bases separated the two germline ends. CDR3 nucleotides: TGTGCCAGCAGCCAGGTTGAAAAACTGTTTTTT. Its protein product is CASSQVEKLFF.

The chain employs TRBV5-4 and TRBJ1-5; TRBD1 agrees at 9 bases. The CDR3 length is 16 residues. Trimming at V came to 1 base and at J to 0 bases, leaving 2 bases not matched to a gene. CDR1 is SGHNT and CDR2 is YYREEE in the germline V gene (reference sequence). The CDR3: CASSLTGGYSNQPQHF. CDR3 DNA: TGTGCCAGCAGCTTGACAGGGGGCTATAGCAATCAGCCCCAGCATTTT.

CDR3 coding DNA: TGTGCCAGCAGCCAAGACAGAGACACTGAAGCTTTCTTT. It codes for CASSQDRDTEAFF. The chain employs TRBV7-8 and TRBJ1-1, with D maybe TRBD1 (5 bases). There are 13 residues in the CDR3. Germline loops: CDR1 SGHVS, CDR2 FQNEAQ. V was pared by 5 bases and J by 3 bases, with 10 bases between.

The rearrangement joins TRBV3-1 (or the pseudogene TRBV3-2) to TRBJ2-1, with 11 bases aligning to TRBD2. Germline V CDR1 and CDR2: LGHDT, YNNKEL (reference sequence). The V gene end was trimmed by 1 base and the J gene end by 12 bases; junction bases not matched to a gene: 11. This CDR3 is 16 amino acids long. As DNA, the CDR3 is TGTGCCAGCAGCCAAGCGCCTAGCACTAGCGGGAGTAGGCAGTTCTTC. Its translation is CASSQAPSTSGSRQFF.

V and J are TRBV5-6 and TRBJ1-2; D call uncertain. Germline V lookup: CDR1 SGHDT, CDR2 YYEEEE. The CDR3 has 14 amino acids. V was cut by 6 bases and J by 3 bases, with 15 bases left in between. The CDR3 here is CASIPATKDYGYTF. The CDR3, as DNA: TGTGCCAGCATCCCGGCCACTAAGGACTATGGCTACACCTTC.

This clone was observed a single time. This chain uses TRBV25-1 with TRBJ2-7, with 8 bases that match TRBD2. V shed 8 bases and J 2 bases; nucleotides not matched to a gene: 8. Germline-derived CDR1 and CDR2 are MGHDK and SYGVNS. The CDR3 runs 14 residues. The CDR3 sequence is CASGDRTSPYEQYF. CDR3 nucleotide sequence: TGTGCCAGCGGGGATAGGACTAGCCCCTACGAGCAGTACTTC.

Details on this clone: Distinct nucleotide sequences in the sample also encode this CDR3. The V call is TRBV12-3 or TRBV12-4, the J call TRBJ1-2; D gene uncertain. The CDR3 loop spans 13 amino acids. Trimming left V 1 base short and J 2 bases short, with 5 bases between. The CDR3 sequence is CASSLGRNYGYTF. Written as DNA, the CDR3 is TGTGCCAGCAGTTTAGGGCGGAACTATGGCTACACCTTC.

This clone was seen just once. The chain recombines TRBV9 with TRBJ2-1, with 10 positions matching TRBD2. CDR1 is SGDLS and CDR2 is YYNGEE in the germline V gene. The ends lost 0 bases at V and 13 bases at J; junction bases unmatched: 7. This CDR3 has 14 amino acids. CDR3 amino acids: CASSVDPAGGPQFF. CDR3 coding DNA: TGTGCCAGCAGCGTAGACCCAGCGGGAGGGCCCCAGTTCTTC.

This chain joins TRBV7-6 and TRBJ2-5, with 8 bases lining up with TRBD2. The J segment lost 3 bases and the V segment lost 3 bases, leaving 3 bases of the junction unmatched. Per germline, CDR1 SGHVS and CDR2 FNYEAQ. The CDR3 has 14 amino acids. CDR3 amino acids: CASSFLLAEETQYF. As DNA, the CDR3 is TGTGCCAGCAGCTTTTTACTAGCGGAAGAGACCCAGTACTTC.